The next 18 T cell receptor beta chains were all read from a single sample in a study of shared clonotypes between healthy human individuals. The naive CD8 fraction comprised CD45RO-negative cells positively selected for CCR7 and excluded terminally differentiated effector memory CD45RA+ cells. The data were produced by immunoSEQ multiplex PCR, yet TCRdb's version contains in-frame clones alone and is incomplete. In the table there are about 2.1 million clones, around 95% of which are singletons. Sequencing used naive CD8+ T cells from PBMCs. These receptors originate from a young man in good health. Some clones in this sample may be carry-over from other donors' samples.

The CDR3 reads CASRGTAGNEQFF. For the CDR3, the DNA is TGTGCCAGCAGGGGGACTGCAGGGAATGAGCAGTTCTTC. The J gene is TRBJ2-1, the V gene TRBV25-1, with D possibly TRBD2 on 6 matching bases. The CDR3 consists of 13 residues. The germline gives CDR1 MGHDK, CDR2 SYGVNS. V dropped 6 bases and J dropped 7 bases, with 13 bases sitting between them.

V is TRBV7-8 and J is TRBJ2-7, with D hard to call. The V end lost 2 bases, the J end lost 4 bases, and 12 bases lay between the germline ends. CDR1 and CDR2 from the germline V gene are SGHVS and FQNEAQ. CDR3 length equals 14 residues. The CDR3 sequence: CASSLKPAQYEQYF. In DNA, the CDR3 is TGTGCCAGCAGCTTAAAACCCGCTCAATACGAGCAGTACTTC.

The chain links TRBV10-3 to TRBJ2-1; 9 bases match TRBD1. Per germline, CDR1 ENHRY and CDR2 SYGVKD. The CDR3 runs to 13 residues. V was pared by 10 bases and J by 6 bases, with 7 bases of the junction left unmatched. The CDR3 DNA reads TGTGCCAGCACCGGGACAGGGATCAATGAGCAGTTCTTC. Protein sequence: CASTGTGINEQFF.

The CDR3: CASSLGTPGGVYNEQFF. The CDR3 region has the DNA TGTGCCAGCAGCTTGGGGACACCGGGAGGTGTTTACAATGAGCAGTTCTTC. This sequence joins TRBV5-4 and TRBJ2-1; 7 bases match TRBD2. V was pared by 0 bases and J by 4 bases, with 10 bases of the junction left unmatched. This CDR3 has 17 residues. CDR1 and CDR2 (germline): SGHNT, YYREEE (reference sequence).

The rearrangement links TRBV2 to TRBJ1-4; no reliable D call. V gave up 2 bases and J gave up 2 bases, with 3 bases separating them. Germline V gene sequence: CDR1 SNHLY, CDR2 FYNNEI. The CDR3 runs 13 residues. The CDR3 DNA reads TGTGCCAGCAGTGAATTTACTAATGAAAAACTGTTTTTT. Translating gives CASSEFTNEKLFF. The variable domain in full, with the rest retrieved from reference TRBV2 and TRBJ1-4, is EPEVTQTPSHQVTQMGQEVILRCVPISNHLYFYWYRQILGQKVEFLVSFYNNEISEKSEIFDDQFSVERPDGSNFTLKIRSTKLEDSAMYFCASSEFTNEKLFFGSGTQLSVL.

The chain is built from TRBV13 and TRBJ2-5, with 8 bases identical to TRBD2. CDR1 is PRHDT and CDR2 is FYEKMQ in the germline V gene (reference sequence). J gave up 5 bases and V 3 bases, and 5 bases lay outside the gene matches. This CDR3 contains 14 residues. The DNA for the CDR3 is TGTGCCAGCAGCTTGACGGGGGGGCATGAGACCCAGTACTTC. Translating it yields CASSLTGGHETQYF.

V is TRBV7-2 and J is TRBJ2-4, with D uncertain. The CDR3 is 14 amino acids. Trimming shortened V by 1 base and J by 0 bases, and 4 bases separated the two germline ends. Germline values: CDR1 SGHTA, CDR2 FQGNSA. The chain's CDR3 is CASSLERAKNIQYF. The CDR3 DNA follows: TGTGCCAGCAGCTTAGAAAGAGCCAAAAACATTCAGTACTTC. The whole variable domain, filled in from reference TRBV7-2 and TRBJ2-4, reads GAGVSQSPSNKVTEKGKDVELRCDPISGHTALYWYRQSLGQGLEFLIYFQGNSAPDKSGLPSDRFSAERTGGSVSTLTIQRTQQEDSAVYLCASSLERAKNIQYFGAGTRLSVL.

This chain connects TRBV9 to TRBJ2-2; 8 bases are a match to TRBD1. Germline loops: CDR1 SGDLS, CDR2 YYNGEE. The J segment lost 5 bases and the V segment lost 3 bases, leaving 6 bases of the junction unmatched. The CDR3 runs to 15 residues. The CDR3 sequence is CASSADDRGTGELFF. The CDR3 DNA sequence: TGTGCCAGCAGCGCCGACGACAGGGGAACCGGGGAGCTGTTTTTT.

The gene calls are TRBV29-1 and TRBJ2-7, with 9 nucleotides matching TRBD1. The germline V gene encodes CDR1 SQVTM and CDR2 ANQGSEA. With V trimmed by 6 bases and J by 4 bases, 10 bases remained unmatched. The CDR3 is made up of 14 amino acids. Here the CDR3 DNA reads TGCAGCGTGATATCCGGGACAGGGCCTTACGAGCAGTACTTC. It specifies CSVISGTGPYEQYF.

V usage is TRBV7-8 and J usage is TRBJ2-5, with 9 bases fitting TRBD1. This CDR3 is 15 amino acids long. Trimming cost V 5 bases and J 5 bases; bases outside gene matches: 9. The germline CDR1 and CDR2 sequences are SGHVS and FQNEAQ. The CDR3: CASSLRGQGEETQYF. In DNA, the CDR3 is TGTGCCAGCAGCCTACGGGGACAGGGAGAGGAGACCCAGTACTTC.

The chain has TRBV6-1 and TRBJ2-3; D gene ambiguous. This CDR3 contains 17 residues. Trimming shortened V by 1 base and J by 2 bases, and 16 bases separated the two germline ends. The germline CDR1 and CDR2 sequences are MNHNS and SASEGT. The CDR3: CASSEVFPADFTDTQYF. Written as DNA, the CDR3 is TGTGCCAGCAGTGAAGTTTTCCCGGCAGACTTCACAGATACGCAGTATTTT.

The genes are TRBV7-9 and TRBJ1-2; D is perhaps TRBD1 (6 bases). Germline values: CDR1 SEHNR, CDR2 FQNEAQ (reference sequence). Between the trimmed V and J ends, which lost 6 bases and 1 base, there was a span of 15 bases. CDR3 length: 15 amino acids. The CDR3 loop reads CASRAGQPDNYGYTF. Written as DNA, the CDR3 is TGTGCCAGCAGAGCGGGACAACCCGATAACTATGGCTACACCTTC.

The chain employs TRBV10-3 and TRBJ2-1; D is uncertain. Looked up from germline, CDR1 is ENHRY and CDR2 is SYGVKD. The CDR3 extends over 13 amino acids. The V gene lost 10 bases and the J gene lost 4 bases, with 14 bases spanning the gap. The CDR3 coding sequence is TGTGCCAACAGCCACGACCTATACAATGAGCAGTTCTTC. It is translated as CANSHDLYNEQFF.

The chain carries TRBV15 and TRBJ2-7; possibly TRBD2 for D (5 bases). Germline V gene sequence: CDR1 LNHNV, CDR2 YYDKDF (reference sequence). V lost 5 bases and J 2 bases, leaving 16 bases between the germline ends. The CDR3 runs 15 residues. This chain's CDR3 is CATSPPREGPYEQYF. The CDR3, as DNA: TGTGCCACCAGCCCCCCCAGAGAGGGCCCCTACGAGCAGTACTTC.

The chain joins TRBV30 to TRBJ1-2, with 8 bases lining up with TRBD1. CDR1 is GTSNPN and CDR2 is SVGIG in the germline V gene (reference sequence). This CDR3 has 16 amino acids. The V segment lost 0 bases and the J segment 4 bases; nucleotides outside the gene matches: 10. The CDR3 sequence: CAWSVQPGGGIYGYTF. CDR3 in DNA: TGTGCCTGGAGTGTACAGCCAGGGGGCGGAATCTATGGCTACACCTTC.

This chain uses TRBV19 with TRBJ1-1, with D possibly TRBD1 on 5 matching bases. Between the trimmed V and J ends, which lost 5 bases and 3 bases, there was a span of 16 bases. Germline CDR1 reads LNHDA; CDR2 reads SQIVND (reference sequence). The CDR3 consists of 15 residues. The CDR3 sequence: CASSARVSKDTEAFF. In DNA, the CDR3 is TGTGCCAGTAGTGCCAGGGTATCAAAGGACACTGAAGCTTTCTTT.

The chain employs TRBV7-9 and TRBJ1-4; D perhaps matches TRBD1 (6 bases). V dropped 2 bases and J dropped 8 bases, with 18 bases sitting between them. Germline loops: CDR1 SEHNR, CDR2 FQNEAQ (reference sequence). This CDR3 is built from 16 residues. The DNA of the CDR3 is TGTGCCAGCAGCTTAATATCCGGGACACGCGGCGAAAAACTGTTTTTT. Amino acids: CASSLISGTRGEKLFF.

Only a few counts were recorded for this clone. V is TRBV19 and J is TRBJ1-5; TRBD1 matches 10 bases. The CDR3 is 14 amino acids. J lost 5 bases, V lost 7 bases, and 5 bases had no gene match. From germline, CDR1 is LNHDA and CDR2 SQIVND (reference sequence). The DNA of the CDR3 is TGTGCCAGTACCTCGGACAGGGGGTATCAGCCCCAGCATTTT. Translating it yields CASTSDRGYQPQHF.